The source of this T cell receptor (beta chain) is a study of read filtering for tumor transcriptome and immune sequencing. Study conclusions and caveats: Sorted CD138-negative bone marrow cells were not purified T cells. Even smaller IR-seq throughput identified most shared clonotypes. Correlation between methods rose after single-read clonotypes were removed.

This library used 300 to 500 ng RNA and molecular barcoded adaptors spanning alpha/delta and beta/gamma chains. TCRdb reanalysed the reads using MiXCR and keeps one entry per CDR3 protein. Here the sample spans about 40,000 distinct CDR3 sequences, approximately 13% being singletons. Germline V lookup: CDR1 SEHNR, CDR2 FQNEAQ (reference sequence). The CDR3 totals 15 residues. Many counts were recorded for this clonotype. Antigen specificity is unknown. A much larger clone lies one base from this, so it may be a read error. Sequencing was done on a sample of a population of CD138-negative cells sorted from bone marrow. The source is a donor aged 40 or over with multiple myeloma. The rearrangement links TRBV7-9 to TRBJ2-1; D possibly corresponds to TRBD1 (6 bases). This CDR3 reads CASSLGQGIYNGQFF. The CDR3 nucleotides are TGTGCCAGCAGCTTAGGGCAGGGGATCTACAATGGGCAGTTCTTC.